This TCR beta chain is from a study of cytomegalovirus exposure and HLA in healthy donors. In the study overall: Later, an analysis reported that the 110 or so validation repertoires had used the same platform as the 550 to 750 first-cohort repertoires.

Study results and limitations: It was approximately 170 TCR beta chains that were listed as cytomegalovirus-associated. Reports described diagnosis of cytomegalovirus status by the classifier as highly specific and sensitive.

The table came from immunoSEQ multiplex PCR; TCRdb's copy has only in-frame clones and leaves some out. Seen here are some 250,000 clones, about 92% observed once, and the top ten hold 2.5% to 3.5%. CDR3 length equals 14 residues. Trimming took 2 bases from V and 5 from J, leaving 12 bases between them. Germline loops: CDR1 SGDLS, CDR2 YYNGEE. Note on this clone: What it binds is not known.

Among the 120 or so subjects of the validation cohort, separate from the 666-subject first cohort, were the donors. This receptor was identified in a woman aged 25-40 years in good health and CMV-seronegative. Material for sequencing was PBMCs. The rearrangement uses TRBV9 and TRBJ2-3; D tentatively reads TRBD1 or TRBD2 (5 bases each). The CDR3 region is CASSVGGAGDTQYF. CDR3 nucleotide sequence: TGTGCCAGCAGCGTTGGGGGTGCGGGAGATACGCAGTATTTT. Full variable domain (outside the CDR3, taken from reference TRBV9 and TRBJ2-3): DSGVTQTPKHLITATGQRVTLRCSPRSGDLSVYWYQQSLDQGLQFLIQYYNGEERAKGNILERFSAQQFPDLHSELNLSSLELGDSALYFCASSVGGAGDTQYFGPGTRLTVL.